Sequencing of this T cell receptor (beta chain) was carried out in a study of cytomegalovirus exposure and HLA in healthy donors. Details on this clone: Its antigen is not identified.

Points from the study as a whole: TCR clusters originating in the first cohort tended to co-occur in the roughly 110 validation repertoires, according to a later analysis. The investigators catalogued about 170 TCR beta chains as cytomegalovirus-associated.

Between the trimmed V and J ends, which lost 11 bases and 0 bases, there was a span of 17 bases. Germline assignment: CDR1 MNHNS and CDR2 SASEGT. The CDR3 extends over 14 amino acids. Clones were read by immunoSEQ multiplex PCR, and TCRdb kept only the in-frame ones, dropping some. The sample consists of approximately 150,000 clones, 87% of them appearing once. The TCR originated in a man aged 18 to 30 in good health and CMV-seropositive. The chain is built from TRBV6-1 and TRBJ2-7; maybe TRBD2 (5 bases). The specimen sequenced was PBMCs. The CDR3 DNA is TGTGCCTCCCCCTCGATAGGGAGCTCCTACGAGCAGTACTTC. This gives the protein CASPSIGSSYEQYF.